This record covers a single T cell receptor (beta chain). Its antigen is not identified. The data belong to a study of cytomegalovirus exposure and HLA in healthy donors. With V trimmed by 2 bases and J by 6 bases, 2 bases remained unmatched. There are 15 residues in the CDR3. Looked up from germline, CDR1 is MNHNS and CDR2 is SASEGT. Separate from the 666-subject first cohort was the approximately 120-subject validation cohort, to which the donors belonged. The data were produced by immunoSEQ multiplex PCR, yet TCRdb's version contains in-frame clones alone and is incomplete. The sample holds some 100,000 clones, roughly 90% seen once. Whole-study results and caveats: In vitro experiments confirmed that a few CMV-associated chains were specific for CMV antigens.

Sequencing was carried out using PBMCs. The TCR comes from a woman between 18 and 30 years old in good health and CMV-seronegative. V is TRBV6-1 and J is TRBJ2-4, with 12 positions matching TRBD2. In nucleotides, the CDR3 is TGTGCCAGCAGTGAACTAGCGGGGGGGCCAAACATTCAGTACTTC. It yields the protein CASSELAGGPNIQYF.